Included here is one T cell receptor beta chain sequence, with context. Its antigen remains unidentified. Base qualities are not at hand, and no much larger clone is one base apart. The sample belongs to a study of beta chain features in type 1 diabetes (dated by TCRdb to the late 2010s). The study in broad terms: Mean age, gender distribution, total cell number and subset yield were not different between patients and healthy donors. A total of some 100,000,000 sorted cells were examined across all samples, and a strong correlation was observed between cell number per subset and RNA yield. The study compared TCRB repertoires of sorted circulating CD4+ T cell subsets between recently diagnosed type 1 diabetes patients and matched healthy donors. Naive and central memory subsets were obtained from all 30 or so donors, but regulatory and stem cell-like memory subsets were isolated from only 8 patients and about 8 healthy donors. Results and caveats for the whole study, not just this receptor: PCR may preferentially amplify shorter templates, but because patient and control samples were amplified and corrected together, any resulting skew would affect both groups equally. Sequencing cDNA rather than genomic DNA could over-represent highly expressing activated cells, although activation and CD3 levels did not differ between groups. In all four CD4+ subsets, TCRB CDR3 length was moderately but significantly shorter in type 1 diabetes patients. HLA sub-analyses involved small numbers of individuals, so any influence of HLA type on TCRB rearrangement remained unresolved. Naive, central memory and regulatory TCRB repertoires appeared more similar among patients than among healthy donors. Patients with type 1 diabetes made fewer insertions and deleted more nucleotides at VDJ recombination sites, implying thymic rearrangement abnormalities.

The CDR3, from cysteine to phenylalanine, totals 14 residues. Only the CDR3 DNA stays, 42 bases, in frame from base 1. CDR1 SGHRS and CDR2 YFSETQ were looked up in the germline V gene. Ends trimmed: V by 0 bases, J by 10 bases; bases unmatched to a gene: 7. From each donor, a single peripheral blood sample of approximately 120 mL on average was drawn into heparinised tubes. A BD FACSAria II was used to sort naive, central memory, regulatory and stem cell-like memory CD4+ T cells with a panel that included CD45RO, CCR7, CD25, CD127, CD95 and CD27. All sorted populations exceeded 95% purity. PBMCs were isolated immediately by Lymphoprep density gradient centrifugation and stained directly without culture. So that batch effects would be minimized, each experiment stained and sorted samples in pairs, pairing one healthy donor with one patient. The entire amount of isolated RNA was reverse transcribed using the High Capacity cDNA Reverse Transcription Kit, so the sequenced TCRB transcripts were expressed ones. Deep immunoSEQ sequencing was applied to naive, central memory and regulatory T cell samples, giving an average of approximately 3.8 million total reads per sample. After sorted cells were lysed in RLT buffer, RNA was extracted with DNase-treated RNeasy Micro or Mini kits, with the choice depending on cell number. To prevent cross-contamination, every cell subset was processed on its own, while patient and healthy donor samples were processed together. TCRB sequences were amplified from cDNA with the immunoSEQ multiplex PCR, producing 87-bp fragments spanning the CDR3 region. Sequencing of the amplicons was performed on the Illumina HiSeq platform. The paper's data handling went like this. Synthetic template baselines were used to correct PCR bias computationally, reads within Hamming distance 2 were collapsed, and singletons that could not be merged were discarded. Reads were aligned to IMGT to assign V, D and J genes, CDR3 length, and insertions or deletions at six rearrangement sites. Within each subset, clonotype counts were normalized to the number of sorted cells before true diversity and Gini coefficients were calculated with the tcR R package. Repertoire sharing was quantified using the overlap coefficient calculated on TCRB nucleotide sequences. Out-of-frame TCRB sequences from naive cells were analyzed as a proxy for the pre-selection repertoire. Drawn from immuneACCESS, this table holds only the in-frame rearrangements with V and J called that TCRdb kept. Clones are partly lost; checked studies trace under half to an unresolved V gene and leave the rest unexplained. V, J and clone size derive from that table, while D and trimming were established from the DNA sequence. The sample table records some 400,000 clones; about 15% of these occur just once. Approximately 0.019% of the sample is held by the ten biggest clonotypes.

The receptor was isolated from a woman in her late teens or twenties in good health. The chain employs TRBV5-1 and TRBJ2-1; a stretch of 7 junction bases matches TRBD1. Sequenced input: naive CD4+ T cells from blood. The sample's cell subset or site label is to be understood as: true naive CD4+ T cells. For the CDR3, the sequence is CASSLADRVEEQFF. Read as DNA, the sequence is TGCGCCAGCAGCTTGGCTGACAGGGTGGAAGAGCAGTTCTTC.